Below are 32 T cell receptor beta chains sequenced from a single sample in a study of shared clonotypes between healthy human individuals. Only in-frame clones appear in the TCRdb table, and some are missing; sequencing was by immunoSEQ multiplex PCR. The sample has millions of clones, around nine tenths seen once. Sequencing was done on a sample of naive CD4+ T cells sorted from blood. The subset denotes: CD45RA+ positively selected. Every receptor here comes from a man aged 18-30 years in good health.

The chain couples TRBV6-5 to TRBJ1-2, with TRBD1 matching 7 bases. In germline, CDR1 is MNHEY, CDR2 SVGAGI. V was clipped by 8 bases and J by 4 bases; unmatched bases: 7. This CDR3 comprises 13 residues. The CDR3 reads CASQRGPIYGYTF. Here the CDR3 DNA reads TGTGCCAGCCAAAGGGGGCCGATCTATGGCTACACCTTC.

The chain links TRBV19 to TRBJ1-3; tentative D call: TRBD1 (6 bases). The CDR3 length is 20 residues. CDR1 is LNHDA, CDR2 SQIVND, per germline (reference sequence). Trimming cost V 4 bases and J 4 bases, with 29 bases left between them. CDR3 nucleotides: TGTGCCAGTAGTACTCAGAGGAGGGGAAAGACCAGGGGAGAGGGAAACACCATATATTTT. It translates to CASSTQRRGKTRGEGNTIYF.

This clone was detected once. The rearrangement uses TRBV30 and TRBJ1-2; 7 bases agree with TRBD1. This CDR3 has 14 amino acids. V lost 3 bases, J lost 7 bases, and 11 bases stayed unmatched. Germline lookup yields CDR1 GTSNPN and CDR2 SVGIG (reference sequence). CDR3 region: CAWSDQGVGGGYTF. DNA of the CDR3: TGTGCCTGGAGCGATCAGGGGGTTGGGGGTGGCTACACCTTC.

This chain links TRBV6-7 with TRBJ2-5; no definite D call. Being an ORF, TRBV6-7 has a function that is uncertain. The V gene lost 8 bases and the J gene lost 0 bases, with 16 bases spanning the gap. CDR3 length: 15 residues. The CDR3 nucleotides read TGTGCCAGCGGTAGTTACCCAGGAAACCAAGAGACCCAGTACTTC. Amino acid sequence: CASGSYPGNQETQYF.

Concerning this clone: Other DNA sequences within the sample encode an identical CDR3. The CDR3 sequence: CASSPGTDTQYF. In DNA, the CDR3 is TGTGCCAGCAGCCCGGGCACAGATACGCAGTATTTT. The chain combines TRBV7-9 with TRBJ2-3; no clear D. Germline V gives CDR1 SEHNR, CDR2 FQNEAQ (reference sequence). Trimming shortened V by 5 bases and J by 1 base, and 4 bases separated the two germline ends. The CDR3 is made up of 12 amino acids. Combining the CDR3 with reference TRBV7-9 and TRBJ2-3 gives the whole variable domain DTGVSQNPRHKITKRGQNVTFRCDPISEHNRLYWYRQTLGQGPEFLTYFQNEAQLEKSRLLSDRFSAERPKGSFSTLEIQRTEQGDSAMYLCASSPGTDTQYFGPGTRLTVL.

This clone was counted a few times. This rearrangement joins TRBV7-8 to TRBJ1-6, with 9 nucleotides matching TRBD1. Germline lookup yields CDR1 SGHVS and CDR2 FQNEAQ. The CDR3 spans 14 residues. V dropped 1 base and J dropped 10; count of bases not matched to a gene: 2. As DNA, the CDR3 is TGTGCCAGCAGCTTAGGACAGGGGGTGTCACCCCTCCACTTT. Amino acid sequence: CASSLGQGVSPLHF.

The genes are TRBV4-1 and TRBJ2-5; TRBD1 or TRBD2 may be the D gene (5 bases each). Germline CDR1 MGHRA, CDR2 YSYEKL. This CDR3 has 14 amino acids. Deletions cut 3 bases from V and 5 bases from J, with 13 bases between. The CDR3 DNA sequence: TGCGCCAGCAGCCAGGGGCTAGGGACGGAGACCCAGTACTTC. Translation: CASSQGLGTETQYF.

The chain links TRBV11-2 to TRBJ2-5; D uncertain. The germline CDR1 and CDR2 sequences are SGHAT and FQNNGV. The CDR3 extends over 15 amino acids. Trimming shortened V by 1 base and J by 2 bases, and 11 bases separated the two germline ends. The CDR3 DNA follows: TGTGCCAGCAGCTTAGCGAATTTTCGACAAGAGACCCAGTACTTC. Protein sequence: CASSLANFRQETQYF.

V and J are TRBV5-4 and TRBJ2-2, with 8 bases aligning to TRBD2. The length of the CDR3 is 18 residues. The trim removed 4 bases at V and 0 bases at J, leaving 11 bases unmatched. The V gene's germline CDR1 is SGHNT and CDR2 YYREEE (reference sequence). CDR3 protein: CASSGGLVGVPNTGELFF. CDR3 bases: TGTGCCAGCAGCGGGGGACTAGTTGGAGTCCCGAACACCGGGGAGCTGTTTTTT.

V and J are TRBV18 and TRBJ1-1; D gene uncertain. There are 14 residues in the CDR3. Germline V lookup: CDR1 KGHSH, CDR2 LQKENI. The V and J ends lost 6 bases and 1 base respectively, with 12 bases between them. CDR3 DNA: TGTGCCAGCTCGTCAGAGCAGGCGAACACTGAAGCTTTCTTT. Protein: CASSSEQANTEAFF.

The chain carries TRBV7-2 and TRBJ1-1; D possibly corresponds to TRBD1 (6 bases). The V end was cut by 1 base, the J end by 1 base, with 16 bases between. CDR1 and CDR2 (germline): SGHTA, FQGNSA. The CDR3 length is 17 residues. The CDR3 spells CASSLGGSPGQNTEAFF. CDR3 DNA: TGTGCCAGCAGCTTAGGGGGGAGTCCGGGACAGAACACTGAAGCTTTCTTT.

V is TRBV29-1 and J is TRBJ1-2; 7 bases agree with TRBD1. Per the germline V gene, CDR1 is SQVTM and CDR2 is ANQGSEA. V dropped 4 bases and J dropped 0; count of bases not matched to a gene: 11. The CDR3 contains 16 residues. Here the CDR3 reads CSVVGTDKIANYGYTF. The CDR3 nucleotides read TGCAGCGTTGTGGGGACAGATAAAATAGCTAACTATGGCTACACCTTC.

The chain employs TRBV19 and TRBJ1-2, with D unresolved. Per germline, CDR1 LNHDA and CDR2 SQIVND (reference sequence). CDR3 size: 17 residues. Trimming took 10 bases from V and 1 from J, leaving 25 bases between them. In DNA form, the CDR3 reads TGTGCCACCCGGAGGGCCCAGCTCTACCCTATTAACTATGGCTACACCTTC. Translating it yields CATRRAQLYPINYGYTF.

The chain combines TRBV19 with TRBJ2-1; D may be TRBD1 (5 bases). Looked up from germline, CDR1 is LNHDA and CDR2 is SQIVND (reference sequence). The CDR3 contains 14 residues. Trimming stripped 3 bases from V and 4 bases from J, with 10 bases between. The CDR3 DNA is TGTGCCAGTAGTATGCAGGGTAATTACAATGAGCAGTTCTTC. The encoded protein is CASSMQGNYNEQFF.

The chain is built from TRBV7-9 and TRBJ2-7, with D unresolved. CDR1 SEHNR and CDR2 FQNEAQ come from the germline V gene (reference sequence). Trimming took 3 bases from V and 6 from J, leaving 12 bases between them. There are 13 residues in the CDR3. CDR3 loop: CASSLAPVVEQYF. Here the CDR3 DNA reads TGTGCCAGCAGCTTGGCCCCGGTGGTCGAGCAGTACTTC.

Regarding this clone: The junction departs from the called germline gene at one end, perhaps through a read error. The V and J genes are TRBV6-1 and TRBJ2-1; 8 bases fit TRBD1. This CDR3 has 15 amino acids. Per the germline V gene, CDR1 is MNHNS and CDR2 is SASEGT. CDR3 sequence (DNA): TGTGCCAGCAGCGTCGGACAGGGACCCTATAATGAGCAGTTCTTC. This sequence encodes CASSVGQGPYNEQFF.

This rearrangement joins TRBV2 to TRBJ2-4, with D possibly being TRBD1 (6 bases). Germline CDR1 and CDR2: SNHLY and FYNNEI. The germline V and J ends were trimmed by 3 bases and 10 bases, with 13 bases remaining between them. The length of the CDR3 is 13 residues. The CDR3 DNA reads TGTGCCAGCAGTGACCCAGGGGCGTGGATTCAGTACTTC. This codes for CASSDPGAWIQYF.

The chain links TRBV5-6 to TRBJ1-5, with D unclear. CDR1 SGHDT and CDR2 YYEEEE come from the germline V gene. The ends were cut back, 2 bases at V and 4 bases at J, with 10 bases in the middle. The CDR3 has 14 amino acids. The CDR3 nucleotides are TGTGCCAGCAGCTTTCGTAGGGATAATCAGCCCCAGCATTTT. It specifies CASSFRRDNQPQHF. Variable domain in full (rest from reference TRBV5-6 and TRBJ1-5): DAGVTQSPTHLIKTRGQQVTLRCSPKSGHDTVSWYQQALGQGPQFIFQYYEEEERQRGNFPDRFSGHQFPNYSSELNVNALLLGDSALYLCASSFRRDNQPQHFGDGTRLSIL.

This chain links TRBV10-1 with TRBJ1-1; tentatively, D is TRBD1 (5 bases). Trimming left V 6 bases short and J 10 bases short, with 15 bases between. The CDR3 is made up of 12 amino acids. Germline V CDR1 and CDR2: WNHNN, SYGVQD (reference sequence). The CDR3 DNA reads TGCGCCAGCAGCCAGGGACCAGGAATAGCTTTCTTT. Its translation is CASSQGPGIAFF.

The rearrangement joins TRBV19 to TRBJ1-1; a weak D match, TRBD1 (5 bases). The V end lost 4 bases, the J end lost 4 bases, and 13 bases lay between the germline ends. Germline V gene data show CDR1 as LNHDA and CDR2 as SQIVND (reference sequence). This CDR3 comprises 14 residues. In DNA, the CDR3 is TGTGCCAGTAGTAATCGGACCGGGGCCACTGAAGCTTTCTTT. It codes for CASSNRTGATEAFF.

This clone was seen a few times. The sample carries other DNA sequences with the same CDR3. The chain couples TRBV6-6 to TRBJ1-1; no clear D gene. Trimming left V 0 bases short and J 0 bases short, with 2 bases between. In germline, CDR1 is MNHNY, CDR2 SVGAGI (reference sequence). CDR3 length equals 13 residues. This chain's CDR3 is CASSYSLNTEAFF. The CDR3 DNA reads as TGTGCCAGCAGTTACTCCTTGAACACTGAAGCTTTCTTT.

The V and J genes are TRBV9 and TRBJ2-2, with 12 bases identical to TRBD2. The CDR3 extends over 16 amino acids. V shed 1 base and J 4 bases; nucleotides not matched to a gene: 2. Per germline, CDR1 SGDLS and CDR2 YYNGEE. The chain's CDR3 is CASSVQTSGGTGELFF. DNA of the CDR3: TGTGCCAGCAGCGTACAGACTAGCGGGGGCACCGGGGAGCTGTTTTTT.

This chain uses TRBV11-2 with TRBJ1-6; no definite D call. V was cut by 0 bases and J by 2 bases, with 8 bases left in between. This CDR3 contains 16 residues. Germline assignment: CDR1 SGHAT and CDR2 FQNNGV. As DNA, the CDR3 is TGTGCCAGCAGCTTAGATTCTGGCCCCTATAATTCACCCCTCCACTTT. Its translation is CASSLDSGPYNSPLHF. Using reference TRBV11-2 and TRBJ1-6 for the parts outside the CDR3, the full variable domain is EAGVAQSPRYKIIEKRQSVAFWCNPISGHATLYWYQQILGQGPKLLIQFQNNGVVDDSQLPKDRFSAERLKGVDSTLKIQPAKLEDSAVYLCASSLDSGPYNSPLHFGNGTRLTVT.

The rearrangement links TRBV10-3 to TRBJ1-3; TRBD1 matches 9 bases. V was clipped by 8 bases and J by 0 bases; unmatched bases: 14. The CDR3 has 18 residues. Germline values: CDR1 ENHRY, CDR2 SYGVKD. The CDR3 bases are TGTGCCATCCAACCGGGACAGGGAAGGACTTACTCTGGAAACACCATATATTTT. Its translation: CAIQPGQGRTYSGNTIYF.

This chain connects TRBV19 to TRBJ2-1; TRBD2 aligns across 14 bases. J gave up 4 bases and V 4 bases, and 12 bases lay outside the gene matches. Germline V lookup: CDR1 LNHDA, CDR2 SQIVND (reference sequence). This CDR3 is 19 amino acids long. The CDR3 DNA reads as TGTGCCAGTAGTACCCGACCGGGACTAGCGGGGGCCGGGTACAATGAGCAGTTCTTC. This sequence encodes CASSTRPGLAGAGYNEQFF.

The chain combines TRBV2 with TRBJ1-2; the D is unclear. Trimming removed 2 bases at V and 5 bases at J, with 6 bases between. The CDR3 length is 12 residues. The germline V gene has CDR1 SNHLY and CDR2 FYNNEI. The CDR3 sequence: CASSESQYGYTF. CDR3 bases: TGTGCCAGCAGTGAATCACAGTATGGCTACACCTTC.

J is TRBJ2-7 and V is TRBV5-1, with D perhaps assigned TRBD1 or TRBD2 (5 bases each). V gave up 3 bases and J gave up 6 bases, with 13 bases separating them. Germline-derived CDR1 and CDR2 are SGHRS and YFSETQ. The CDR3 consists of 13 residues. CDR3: CASSYGTTSEQYF. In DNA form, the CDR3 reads TGCGCCAGCAGCTACGGGACCACCTCCGAGCAGTACTTC.

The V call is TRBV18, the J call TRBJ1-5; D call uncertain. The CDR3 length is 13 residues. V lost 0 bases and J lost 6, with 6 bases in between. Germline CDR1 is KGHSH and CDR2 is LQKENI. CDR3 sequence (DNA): TGTGCCAGCTCACCACCGACCGGTCAGCCCCAGCATTTT. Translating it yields CASSPPTGQPQHF.

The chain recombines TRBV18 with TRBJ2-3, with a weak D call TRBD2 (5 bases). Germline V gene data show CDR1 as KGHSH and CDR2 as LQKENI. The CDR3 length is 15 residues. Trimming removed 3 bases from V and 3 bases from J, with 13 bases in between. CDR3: CASSPPPSGTDTQYF. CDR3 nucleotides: TGTGCCAGCTCACCGCCCCCCTCGGGAACAGATACGCAGTATTTT.

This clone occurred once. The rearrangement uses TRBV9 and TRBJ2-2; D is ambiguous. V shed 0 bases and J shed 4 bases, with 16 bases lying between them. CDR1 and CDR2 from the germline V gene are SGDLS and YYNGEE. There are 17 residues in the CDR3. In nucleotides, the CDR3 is TGTGCCAGCAGCGTAGACTTGGGCAGCTTATTCACCGGGGAGCTGTTTTTT. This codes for CASSVDLGSLFTGELFF.

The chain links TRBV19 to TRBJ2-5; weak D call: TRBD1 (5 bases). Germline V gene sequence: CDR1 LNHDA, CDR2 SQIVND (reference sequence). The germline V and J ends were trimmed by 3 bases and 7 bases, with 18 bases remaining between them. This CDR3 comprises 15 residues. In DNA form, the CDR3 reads TGTGCCAGTAGTATGGACACCGTTTTAAGCGCGACCCAGTACTTC. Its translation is CASSMDTVLSATQYF.

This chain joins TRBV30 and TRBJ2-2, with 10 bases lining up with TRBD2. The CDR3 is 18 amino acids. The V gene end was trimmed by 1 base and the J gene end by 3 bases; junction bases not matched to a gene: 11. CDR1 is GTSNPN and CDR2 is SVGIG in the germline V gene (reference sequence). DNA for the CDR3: TGTGCCTGGAGTGGCGCTAGCGGGGGCCGCCCCGACACCGGGGAGCTGTTTTTT. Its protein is CAWSGASGGRPDTGELFF.